This is a list of T cell receptor beta chains from one sample in a study of T cell changes during pregnancy in multiple sclerosis. Libraries were prepared by immunoSEQ multiplex PCR; TCRdb keeps only in-frame clonotypes and omits some of them. The data hold 35,000 to 40,000 clones, with roughly nine tenths observed a single time. This specimen consisted of CD4+ T cells from peripheral blood mononuclear cells, obtained after pregnancy. All receptors derive from a female donor in good health, enrolled as a control in a pregnancy study. Both conserved end residues are trimmed from each CDR3. Not all rows give a size; the values are once, few, many and, for expanded clones, a class.

clone size,V gene,CDR3 protein
NA,TRBV5-1,ASSQPGTKQF
NA,TRBV18,ASSPTGGPTGELF
NA,TRBV6-5,ASSPGGGSNQPQH
NA,TRBV2,ASSEERGGTDTQY
NA,TRBV5-4,ASSSSGGPVITDTQY
NA,TRBV14,ASSQDRQSYGYT
NA,TRBV29-1,SVEGGVRTPYEQY
NA,TRBV28,ALRTASYNEQF
NA,TRBV5-1,ASRGGAPGTWETQY
NA,TRBV6-5,ASSPGVRKLQY
NA,TRBV5-1,ASSSLAGGTYEQY
NA,TRBV6-5,ASSTSGRAGYEQY
NA,TRBV6-4,ASSADSYTGELF
NA,TRBV4-3,ASSAGGTQY
NA,TRBV12-5,ASGVTGEQETQY
once,TRBV2,ASRSRTGVYEQY
NA,TRBV12-5,ASGLVPDFWGGPTGTEAF
NA,TRBV18,ASSRGAQETQY
NA,TRBV30,AWGRVGGTGNTIY
NA,TRBV6-5,ASSYSLDRGSYEQY
NA,TRBV28,ASSFQGPNTGELF
NA,TRBV28,ASSRTGGNTEAF
NA,TRBV5-4,ASSLLRGSETQY
NA,TRBV10-1,ASAGKMNTEAF
NA,TRBV5-1,ASSMRTGSSYEQY
NA,TRBV7-9,ASSLDLGRSSTDTQY
NA,TRBV5-4,ASSLGGGAYNSPLH
NA,TRBV6-4,ASSRGPDNEQF
NA,TRBV6-1,ASSPDRINTGELF
NA,TRBV6-5,ASGRPNRETYEQY
NA,TRBV5-6,ASSFRGALF
NA,TRBV7-3,ASSLGTGDYGYT
NA,TRBV9,ASSVAEGTDTQY
NA,TRBV7-9,ASSLATTSGGAGIDEQF
NA,TRBV12-5,ASGLLAGAGAGELF
NA,TRBV7-2,ASSLTSPAGETQY
few,TRBV18,ASSFGSGGPYNEQF
NA,TRBV7-9,ASSLELAGEQY
NA,TRBV19,ASSPKGTSGSYEQY
NA,TRBV7-3,ASSSQVMGTEAF
once,TRBV19,ASSIRTSGRSYNEQF
NA,TRBV2,ASNSPRADTQY
NA,TRBV19,ASSSQGQGAKGYT
NA,TRBV11-3,ASSLGSRTSGGAEEQY
once,TRBV28,ASSSQGWYNQPQH
NA,TRBV5-5,ASSLAGTGPANYGYT
few,TRBV7-8,ASSLTAAAAVSNAPQH
few,TRBV7-9,ASSPGRDYNEQF
NA,TRBV6-1,ASSEQQGTGNSPLH
NA,TRBV11-3,ASSLTGNSGNTIY
NA,TRBV25-1,ASTGTVNEQY
NA,TRBV6-1,ASSDGGTGDGYT
NA,TRBV5-5,ASSFTSGSYNEQF
few,TRBV30,AWDWTSGRGELF
NA,TRBV11-1,ASSSSLRGQGETQY
NA,TRBV19,ASTGTGMDGYT
NA,TRBV29-1,SVGEGHSGNTIY
NA,TRBV5-1,ASSMESGRGSEQY
NA,TRBV4-2,ASSQNGGPRSYT
NA,TRBV2,ASSDYTGELF